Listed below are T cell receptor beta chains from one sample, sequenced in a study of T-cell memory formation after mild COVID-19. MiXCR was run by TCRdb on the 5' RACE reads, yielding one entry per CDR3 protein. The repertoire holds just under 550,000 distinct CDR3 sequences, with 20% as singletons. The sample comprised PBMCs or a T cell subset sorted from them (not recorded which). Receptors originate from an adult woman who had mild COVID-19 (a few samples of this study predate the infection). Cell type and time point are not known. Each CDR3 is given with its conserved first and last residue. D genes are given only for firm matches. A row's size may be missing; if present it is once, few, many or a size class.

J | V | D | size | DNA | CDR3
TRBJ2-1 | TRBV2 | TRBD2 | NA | TGTGCCAGCCAGCGGGAGGCCCCCCTGGCGGATGAGCAGTTCTTC | CASQREAPLADEQFF
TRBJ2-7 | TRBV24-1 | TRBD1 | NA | TGTGCCACCAGTGATCCAACCCCGGGACAGGGGCGTAGCGAGCAGTACTTC | CATSDPTPGQGRSEQYF
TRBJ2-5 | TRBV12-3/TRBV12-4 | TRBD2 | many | TGTGCCAGCACCCCGGGGCTAGCGGTAGAGACCCAGTACTTC | CASTPGLAVETQYF
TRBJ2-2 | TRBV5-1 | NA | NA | TGCGCCAGCAGCTGGGAGCCGACAGTCGGCACCGGGGAGCTGTTTTTT | CASSWEPTVGTGELFF
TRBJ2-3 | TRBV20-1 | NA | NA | TGCAGTGCTAGTGATGGACGGGGAGCAGATACGCAGTATTTT | CSASDGRGADTQYF
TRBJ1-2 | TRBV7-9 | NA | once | TGTGCCAGCAGCAGCAGGGGCTTGTTGGACTACACCTTC | CASSSRGLLDYTF
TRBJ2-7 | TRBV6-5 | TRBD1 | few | TGTGCCAGCGGGGACAGCGCGTCCTACGAGCAGTACTTC | CASGDSASYEQYF
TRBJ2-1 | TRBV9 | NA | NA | TGTGCCAGCAGCCGGACTGGAGAGCAGTTCTTC | CASSRTGEQFF
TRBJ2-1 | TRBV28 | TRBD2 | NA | TGTGCCAGTAGTTCCGGGACTACCCCGTTCTTC | CASSSGTTPFF
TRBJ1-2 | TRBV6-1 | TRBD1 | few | TGTGCCAGCAGTGTATCCTCGACAGGGGGCCTTAACTATGGCTACACCTTC | CASSVSSTGGLNYGYTF
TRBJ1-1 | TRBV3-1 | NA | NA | TGTGCCACCCGGGGGGGCACTGAAGCTTTCTTT | CATRGGTEAFF
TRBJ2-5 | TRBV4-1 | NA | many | TGCGCCAGCAGCCACCCAGGGGAAGAGACCCAGTACTTC | CASSHPGEETQYF
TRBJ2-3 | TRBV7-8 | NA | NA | TGTGCCAGCAGCTTAAGCGTGCGGGAAGCAGATACGCAGTATTTT | CASSLSVREADTQYF
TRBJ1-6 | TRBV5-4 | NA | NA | TGTGCCAGCAGCTTGTCAGGAATGGCACCCCTCCACTTT | CASSLSGMAPLHF
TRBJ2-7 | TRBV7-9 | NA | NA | TGTGCCAGCAGCTCCCTCGGTGCGGCCGCCTACGAGCAGTACTTC | CASSSLGAAAYEQYF
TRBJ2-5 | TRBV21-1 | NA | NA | TGTGCCAGCAGCAAAGAAAAGGGACGGAGTAAAGAGACCCAGTACTTC | CASSKEKGRSKETQYF
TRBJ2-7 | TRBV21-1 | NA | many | TGTGCCAGCAGCAACCCCGTCGACAGGGGGCGATACGAGCAGTACTTC | CASSNPVDRGRYEQYF
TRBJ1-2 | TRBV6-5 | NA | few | TGTGCCAGCAGTTACTCGTCCGGGAACTATGGCTACACCTTC | CASSYSSGNYGYTF
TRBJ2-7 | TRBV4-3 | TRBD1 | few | TGCGCCAGCAGCCAAGATCGAGGGGGCAACTACGAGCAGTACTTC | CASSQDRGGNYEQYF
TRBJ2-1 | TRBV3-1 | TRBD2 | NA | TGTGCCAGCAGCAAACTAGCGGGAGGAAGCAATGAGCAGTTCTTC | CASSKLAGGSNEQFF
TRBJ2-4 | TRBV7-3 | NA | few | TGTGCCAGCAGCTTCTTTCAGCCCAAAAACATTCAGTACTTC | CASSFFQPKNIQYF
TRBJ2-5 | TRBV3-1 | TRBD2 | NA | TGTGCCAGCAGCTTCGTAGCGGGCAGTCGGGAGACCCAGTACTTC | CASSFVAGSRETQYF
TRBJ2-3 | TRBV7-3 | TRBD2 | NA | TGTGCCAGCAGCTTAAATGGAGCGGGGGGACGTTGGGATACGCAGTATTTT | CASSLNGAGGRWDTQYF
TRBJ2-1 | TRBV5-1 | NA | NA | TGCGCCAGCAGCCCCTTTTGGGGGGCCCACAATGAGCAGTTCTTC | CASSPFWGAHNEQFF
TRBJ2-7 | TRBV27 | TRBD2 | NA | TGTGCCAGCAGTTCAGTTAGCGGGAGTATCACCTACGAGCAGTACTTC | CASSSVSGSITYEQYF
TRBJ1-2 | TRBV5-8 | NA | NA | TGTGCCAGCAGCTTGGGACAGCCCTATGGCTACACCTTC | CASSLGQPYGYTF
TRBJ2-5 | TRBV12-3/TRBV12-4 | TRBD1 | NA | TGTGCCAGCAGTTTCAGGGGGCCGGGGGAGACCCAGTACTTC | CASSFRGPGETQYF
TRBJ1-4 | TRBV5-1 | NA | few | TGCGCCAGCAGCTTCGAGGCAGGAGAAAAACTGTTTTTT | CASSFEAGEKLFF
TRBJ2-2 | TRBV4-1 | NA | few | TGCGCCAGCAAGACCGCGGGCGGGGAGCTGTTTTTT | CASKTAGGELFF
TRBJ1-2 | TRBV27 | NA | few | TGTGCCAGCAGTTTATATGGGACAAATAATGGCTACACCTTC | CASSLYGTNNGYTF
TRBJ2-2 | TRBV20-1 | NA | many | TGCAGTGCTAGATCCCCTTCCGGGACACACACCGGGGAGCTGTTTTTT | CSARSPSGTHTGELFF
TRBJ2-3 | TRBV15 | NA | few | TGTGCCACCGCGGGACTCCCTCTCACAGATACGCAGTATTTT | CATAGLPLTDTQYF
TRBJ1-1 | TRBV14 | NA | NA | TGTGCCAGCAGCCAAGTTGGGGGGACTGAAGCTTTCTTT | CASSQVGGTEAFF
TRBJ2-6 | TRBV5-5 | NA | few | TGTGCCAGCAGCCCTATGCCTGGGGCCAACGTCCTGACTTTC | CASSPMPGANVLTF
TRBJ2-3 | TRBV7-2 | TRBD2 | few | TGTGCCAGCAAAGGCGTGCGGGAGGGGCCAGATACGCAGTATTTT | CASKGVREGPDTQYF
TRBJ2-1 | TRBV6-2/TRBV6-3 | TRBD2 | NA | TGTGCCAGCTTTAGCGGGAGGGCAGTTGAGCAGTTCTTC | CASFSGRAVEQFF
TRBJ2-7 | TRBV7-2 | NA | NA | TGTGCCAGCAGCGAGGCAGTCAGGGGCTACGAGCAGTACTTC | CASSEAVRGYEQYF
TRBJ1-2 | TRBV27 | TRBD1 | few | TGTGCCAGCAGCATAGCCGGGACAGGGTCTGGCTACACCTTC | CASSIAGTGSGYTF
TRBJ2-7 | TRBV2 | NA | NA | TGTGCCAGCAAAACTAGGGCCTACGAGCAGTACTTC | CASKTRAYEQYF
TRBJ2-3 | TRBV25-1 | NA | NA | TGTGCCAGCGGACCAATGGGGCAGTACCCAGATACGCAGTATTTT | CASGPMGQYPDTQYF
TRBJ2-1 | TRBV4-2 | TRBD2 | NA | TGTGCCAGCAGCCTTAGTAGCGGGGAGCCCTACAATGAGCAGTTCTTC | CASSLSSGEPYNEQFF
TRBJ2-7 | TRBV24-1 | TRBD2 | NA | TGTGCCACCGCAGCTAGCGGGGGACTCTCCTACGAGCAGTACTTC | CATAASGGLSYEQYF
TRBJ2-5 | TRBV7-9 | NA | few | TGTGCCAGCAGCTTAGGAGTGAAGATCGCCGGAGAGACCCAGTACTTC | CASSLGVKIAGETQYF
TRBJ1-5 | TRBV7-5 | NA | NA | NA | CISVPEAYTESQPQHF
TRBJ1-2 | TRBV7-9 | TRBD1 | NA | TGTGCCAGCGCCTCGGACAGGGTAAAGGGTGGCTACACCTTC | CASASDRVKGGYTF
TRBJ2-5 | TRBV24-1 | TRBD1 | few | TGTGCCACCAGTGATTCTCGGACAGGGGGAAAGACCCAGTACTTC | CATSDSRTGGKTQYF
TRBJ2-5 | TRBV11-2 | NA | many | TGTGCCAGCAGCTTAGCGGCCTGGATTAGTAGTAGCCAGTACTTC | CASSLAAWISSSQYF
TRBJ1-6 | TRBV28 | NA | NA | TGTGCCAGCCTCCGGGGCTCGGGCTCCTATAATTCACCCCTCCACTTT | CASLRGSGSYNSPLHF